The rows below give T cell receptor beta chains drawn from one sample of a study of cytomegalovirus exposure and HLA in healthy donors. Assay used: immunoSEQ multiplex PCR; TCRdb lists only in-frame clones, some missing. The sample records over 110,000 clones, roughly four fifths being singletons. Specimen: PBMCs. Receptor source: a woman between 40 and 55 years old in good health and CMV-seronegative. The CDR3 runs from the conserved cysteine through the conserved F or W. A D gene is named only where the DNA matches it firmly. Clone sizes are given selectively: once, few, many, or a class where the clone is expanded.

clone size | J gene | D gene | V gene | CDR3 protein | CDR3 DNA
- | TRBJ2-2 | - | TRBV14 | CASSWSRNTGELFF | TGTGCCAGCAGCTGGAGCAGAAACACCGGGGAGCTGTTTTTT
- | TRBJ1-1 | - | TRBV2 | CASSVRGGNTEAFF | TGTGCCAGCAGTGTTCGGGGGGGGAACACTGAAGCTTTCTTT
- | TRBJ1-3 | - | TRBV29-1 | CSVDTGPSSGNTIYF | TGCAGCGTCGACACAGGACCGAGCTCTGGAAACACCATATATTTT
once | TRBJ1-1 | - | TRBV7-2 | CASGLQGLGWDTEAFF | TGTGCCAGCGGCTTACAGGGCCTGGGCTGGGACACTGAAGCTTTCTTT
- | TRBJ1-1 | - | TRBV9 | CASTPSLSNTEAFF | TGTGCCAGCACCCCCTCCCTCTCGAACACTGAAGCTTTCTTT
once | TRBJ1-2 | TRBD1 | TRBV5-1 | CASSLADRTNYGYTF | TGCGCCAGCAGCTTGGCGGACAGGACTAACTATGGCTACACCTTC
- | TRBJ2-1 | TRBD2 | TRBV2 | CASRGAGGKQFF | TGTGCCTCAAGAGGAGCGGGGGGGAAGCAGTTCTTC
- | TRBJ2-7 | TRBD1 | TRBV5-1 | CASNSGQGNYEQYF | TGCGCCAGCAACTCGGGACAGGGAAATTACGAGCAGTACTTC
- | TRBJ1-2 | TRBD1 | TRBV7-9 | CASSPPGGWYGYTF | TGTGCCAGCAGCCCGCCAGGGGGATGGTATGGCTACACCTTC
- | TRBJ2-3 | TRBD2 | TRBV6-6 | CASSTKRGGRTDTQYF | TGTGCCAGCAGTACCAAGCGGGGGGGACGCACAGATACGCAGTATTTT
- | TRBJ1-6 | TRBD1 | TRBV19 | CASNNLRDRGSSYNSPLHF | TGTGCCAGTAACAACCTCCGGGACAGGGGCAGTAGCTATAATTCACCCCTCCACTTT
- | TRBJ1-5 | - | TRBV7-9 | CASSWEDNQPQHF | TGTGCCAGCAGCTGGGAGGACAATCAGCCCCAGCATTTT
few | TRBJ1-5 | - | TRBV27 | CASSPTWGHSNQPQHF | TGTGCCAGCAGTCCGACGTGGGGACACAGCAATCAGCCCCAGCATTTT
- | TRBJ1-1 | - | TRBV18 | CASSAFQPGDTEAFF | TGTGCCAGCTCAGCCTTCCAGCCCGGAGACACTGAAGCTTTCTTT
- | TRBJ2-5 | - | TRBV29-1 | CSVGGGDLIPAAQYF | TGCAGCGTTGGAGGGGGGGACTTGATTCCAGCGGCCCAGTACTTC
- | TRBJ2-5 | - | TRBV7-9 | CASSLGEVRFSETQYF | TGTGCCAGCAGCTTAGGGGAGGTCCGGTTCTCGGAGACCCAGTACTTC
- | TRBJ1-1 | TRBD1 | TRBV5-1 | CASSLGTGEMNTEAFF | TGCGCCAGCAGCTTAGGGACAGGTGAGATGAACACTGAAGCTTTCTTT
- | TRBJ1-2 | - | TRBV7-8 | CAGSFGTDYGYTF | TGTGCCGGCAGCTTCGGCACAGACTATGGCTACACCTTC
- | TRBJ1-6 | - | TRBV2 | CASSEGGERGPLHF | TGTGCCAGCAGTGAAGGGGGTGAAAGAGGGCCCCTCCACTTT
once | TRBJ2-5 | TRBD1 | TRBV7-2 | CASSLDRGGPETQYF | TGTGCCAGCAGCTTAGACAGGGGTGGACCAGAGACCCAGTACTTC